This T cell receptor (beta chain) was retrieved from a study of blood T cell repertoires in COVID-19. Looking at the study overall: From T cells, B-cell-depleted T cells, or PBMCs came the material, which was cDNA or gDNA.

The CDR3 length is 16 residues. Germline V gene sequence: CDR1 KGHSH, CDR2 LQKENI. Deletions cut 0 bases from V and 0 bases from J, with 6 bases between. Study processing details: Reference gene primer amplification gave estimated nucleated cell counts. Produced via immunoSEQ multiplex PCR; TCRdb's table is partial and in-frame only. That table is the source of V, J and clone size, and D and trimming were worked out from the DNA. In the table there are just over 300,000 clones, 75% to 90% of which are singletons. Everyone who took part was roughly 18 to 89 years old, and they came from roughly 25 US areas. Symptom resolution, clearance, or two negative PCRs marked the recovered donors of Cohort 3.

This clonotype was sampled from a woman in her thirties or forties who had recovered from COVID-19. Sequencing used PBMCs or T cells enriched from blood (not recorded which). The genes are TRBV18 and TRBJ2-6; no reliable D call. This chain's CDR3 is CASSPPGISGANVLTF. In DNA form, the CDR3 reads TGTGCCAGCTCACCACCGGGCATCTCTGGGGCCAACGTCCTGACTTTC.